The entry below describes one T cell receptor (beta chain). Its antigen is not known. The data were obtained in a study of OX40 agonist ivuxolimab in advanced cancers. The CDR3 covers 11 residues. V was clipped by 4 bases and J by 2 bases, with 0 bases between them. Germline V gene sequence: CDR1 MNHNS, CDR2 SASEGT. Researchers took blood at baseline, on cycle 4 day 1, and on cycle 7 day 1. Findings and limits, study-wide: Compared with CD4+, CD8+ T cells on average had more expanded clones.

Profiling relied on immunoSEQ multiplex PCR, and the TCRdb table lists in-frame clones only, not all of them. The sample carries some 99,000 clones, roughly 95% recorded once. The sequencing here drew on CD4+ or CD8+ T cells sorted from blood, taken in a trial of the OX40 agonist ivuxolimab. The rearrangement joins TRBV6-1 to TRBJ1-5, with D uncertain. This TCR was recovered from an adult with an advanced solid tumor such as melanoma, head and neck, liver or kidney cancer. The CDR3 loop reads CASSGNQPQHF. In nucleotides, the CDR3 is TGTGCCAGCAGTGGCAATCAGCCCCAGCATTTT.